The clone carrying this T cell receptor beta chain was counted at least ten times. Its antigen is unidentified. People with hyperthyroidism were aged 18 to 65 and newly diagnosed, under 2 months' duration. Amplification of the TCR beta CDR3 regions used RNA transcripts (as template). Second-round multiplex PCR followed a first-round RT-PCR using HTBI primers. TCRdb processed the multiplex PCR reads anew with MiXCR; each CDR3 protein has one entry. The repertoire includes approximately 1.2 million distinct CDR3 sequences, roughly 35% of them detected once, and more than 9.5% sits in the top ten. The sample originates from a study of Graves' ophthalmopathy and Graves' hyperthyroidism. At the level of the study: Cases classed as stable hyperthyroidism had no ophthalmopathy within 18 months of follow-up. Study-level findings and limits: In blood appeared most of the expanded thyroid clonotypes whose frequency exceeded 0.001. Ophthalmopathy could be told apart from stable hyperthyroidism by a 13-signature model (under 90% sensitivity, around 81% specificity).

V was trimmed by 9 bases and J by 0 bases, leaving 5 bases between them. This CDR3 contains 13 residues. Germline CDR1 KGHDR, CDR2 SFDVKD. The chain uses TRBV24-1 and TRBJ2-6; D remains ambiguous. Sample: peripheral blood or thyroid tissue (not recorded which). This receptor was obtained from an adult man with Graves' hyperthyroidism. The CDR3 sequence is CATRPSGANVLTF. In DNA, the CDR3 is TGTGCCACCCGTCCCTCTGGGGCCAACGTCCTGACTTTC.